This T cell receptor beta chain was found in a study of T-cell reconstitution after alpha-beta-depleted transplantation in children. V dropped 1 base and J dropped 8 bases, with 12 bases sitting between them. The V gene's germline CDR1 is DFQATT and CDR2 SNEGSKA (reference sequence). CDR3 length: 13 amino acids. Unique molecular identifiers were built into the TCRbeta library. TCRdb reprocessed the PCR reads with MiXCR, giving one entry per CDR3 protein. The table lists some 590,000 distinct CDR3 sequences, roughly a tenth of them singletons. This receptor was identified in a human donor who donated a stem cell graft to a child with acute myeloid leukemia. Sequencing was performed on PBMCs from the stem cell graft donor, taken from the stem cell graft. The chain combines TRBV20-1 with TRBJ2-1, with unresolved D. The CDR3 loop is CSARARSTDEQFF. CDR3 sequence (DNA): TGCAGTGCTAGAGCTCGGAGCACCGATGAGCAGTTCTTC.